This is a list of T cell receptor beta chains from one sample in a study of blood T cells in healthy people across ages. One entry per CDR3 protein results from TCRdb running MiXCR on the 5' RACE reads. The data show around 520,000 distinct CDR3 sequences, about 27% seen once. The sample was also reused in another study, on T cells of mothers and their children.

Sequencing input: blood. All receptors derive from a boy younger than 10 in good health. Both conserved end residues are part of each CDR3. D genes are given only for firm matches. Not every row has a clone size; where given, it reads once, few, many or a size class.

TRBV4-3	TRBD2	TRBJ2-1	once	CASSQDGVGGATNEQFF	TGCGCCAGCAGCCAAGATGGTGTCGGGGGGGCAACGAATGAGCAGTTCTTC
TRBV12-3/TRBV12-4	.	TRBJ2-1	few	CASSLGGRNAYNEQFF	TGTGCCAGCAGTTTAGGGGGACGGAACGCCTACAATGAGCAGTTCTTC
TRBV6-5	TRBD1	TRBJ2-5	.	CASSPGTEQETQYF	TGTGCCAGCAGTCCCGGGACAGAACAAGAGACCCAGTACTTC
TRBV20-1	TRBD1	TRBJ2-7	.	CSARDQGATYEQYF	TGCAGTGCTAGGGATCAGGGGGCCACCTACGAGCAGTACTTC
TRBV15	.	TRBJ2-7	few	CATSAVPYEQYF	TGTGCCACCTCAGCGGTCCCCTACGAGCAGTACTTC
TRBV4-1	TRBD2	TRBJ2-7	.	CASSQDSGLAGYYEQYF	TGCGCCAGCAGCCAAGATAGCGGACTAGCGGGGTACTACGAGCAGTACTTC
TRBV6-7	TRBD1	TRBJ2-6	many	CASSSGTGGSGANVLTF	TGTGCCAGCAGTTCCGGGACAGGGGGCTCTGGGGCCAACGTCCTGACTTTC
TRBV9	.	TRBJ1-1	.	CASSPGVDPMNTEAFF	TGTGCCAGCAGCCCCGGTGTGGATCCGATGAACACTGAAGCTTTCTTT
TRBV6-5	TRBD1	TRBJ1-5	.	CASSYYRGENQPQHF	TGTGCCAGCAGTTATTACAGGGGGGAAAATCAGCCCCAGCATTTT
TRBV6-2/TRBV6-3	TRBD1	TRBJ1-5	.	CASSYSLDRGDQPQHF	TGTGCCAGCAGTTACTCCCTAGACAGGGGCGATCAGCCCCAGCATTTT
TRBV5-5	.	TRBJ2-2	once	CAGSLVSLAGGTGELFF	TGTGCCGGCAGCTTGGTCAGTCTGGCAGGAGGCACCGGGGAGCTGTTTTTT